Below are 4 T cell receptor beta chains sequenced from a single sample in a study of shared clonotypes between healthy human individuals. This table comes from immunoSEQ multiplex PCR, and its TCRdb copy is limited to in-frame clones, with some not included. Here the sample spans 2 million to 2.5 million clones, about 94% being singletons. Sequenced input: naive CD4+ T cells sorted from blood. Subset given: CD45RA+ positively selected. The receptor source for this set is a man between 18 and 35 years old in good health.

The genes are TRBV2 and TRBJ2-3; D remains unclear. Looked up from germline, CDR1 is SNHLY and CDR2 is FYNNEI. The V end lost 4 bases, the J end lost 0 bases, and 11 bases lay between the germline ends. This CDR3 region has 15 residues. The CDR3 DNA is TGTGCCAGCAGTGGGTCCGAGCCTAGCACAGATACGCAGTATTTT. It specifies CASSGSEPSTDTQYF.

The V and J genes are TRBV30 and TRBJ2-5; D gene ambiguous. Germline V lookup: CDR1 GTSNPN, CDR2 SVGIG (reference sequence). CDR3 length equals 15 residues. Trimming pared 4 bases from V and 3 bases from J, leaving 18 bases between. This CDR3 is CAWNPSGRIEETQYF. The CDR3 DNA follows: TGTGCCTGGAACCCCTCTGGACGGATTGAAGAGACCCAGTACTTC.

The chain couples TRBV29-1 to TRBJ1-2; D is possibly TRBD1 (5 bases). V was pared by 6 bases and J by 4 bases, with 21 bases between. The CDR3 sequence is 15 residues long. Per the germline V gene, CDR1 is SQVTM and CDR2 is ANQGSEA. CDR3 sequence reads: CSVVTGRETAYGYTF. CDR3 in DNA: TGCAGCGTGGTCACTGGCAGGGAGACCGCCTATGGCTACACCTTC. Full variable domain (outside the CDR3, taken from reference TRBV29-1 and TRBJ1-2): SAVISQKPSRDICQRGTSLTIQCQVDSQVTMMFWYRQQPGQSLTLIATANQGSEATYESGFVIDKFPISRPNLTFSTLTVSNMSPEDSSIYLCSVVTGRETAYGYTFGSGTRLTVV.

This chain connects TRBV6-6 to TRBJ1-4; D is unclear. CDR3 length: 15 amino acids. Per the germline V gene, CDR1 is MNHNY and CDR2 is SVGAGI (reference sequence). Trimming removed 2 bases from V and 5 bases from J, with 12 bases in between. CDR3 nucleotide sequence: TGTGCCAGCAGTTACACAAGGAGGTTCAATGAAAAACTGTTTTTT. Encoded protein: CASSYTRRFNEKLFF.